Following are 9 T cell receptor beta chains from one sample sequenced in a study of blood T cell repertoires in COVID-19. Generated by immunoSEQ multiplex PCR, the TCRdb table keeps only in-frame clones and is missing some. The data hold roughly 190,000 clones, with about 83% observed a single time. Sequences were obtained from PBMCs or T cells enriched from blood (not recorded which). The receptors were sampled from a woman aged 25 to 45 who had been exposed to COVID-19.

The chain links TRBV7-9 to TRBJ2-1; TRBD1 agrees at 8 bases. CDR3 length: 14 residues. The trim removed 3 bases at V and 5 bases at J, leaving 3 bases unmatched. Germline V gene lookup returns CDR1 SEHNR and CDR2 FQNEAQ (reference sequence). CDR3 amino acids: CASSLGTGNNEQFF. The CDR3 DNA is TGTGCCAGCAGCTTGGGGACAGGCAACAATGAGCAGTTCTTC. Together with reference TRBV7-9 and TRBJ2-1, the CDR3 gives the full variable domain: DTGVSQNPRHKITKRGQNVTFRCDPISEHNRLYWYRQTLGQGPEFLTYFQNEAQLEKSRLLSDRFSAERPKGSFSTLEIQRTEQGDSAMYLCASSLGTGNNEQFFGPGTRLTVL.

The chain has TRBV2 and TRBJ2-1, with D possibly TRBD2 on 6 matching bases. The CDR3 runs to 17 residues. V was cut by 2 bases and J by 6 bases, with 20 bases left in between. The germline V gene has CDR1 SNHLY and CDR2 FYNNEI. CDR3 nucleotides: TGTGCCAGCAGTGAAAGAAGGGGAGGCGTGGAAGGCAATGAGCAGTTCTTC. The encoded protein is CASSERRGGVEGNEQFF.

This chain connects TRBV7-9 to TRBJ1-5; D is ambiguous. CDR1 SEHNR and CDR2 FQNEAQ come from the germline V gene (reference sequence). The length of the CDR3 is 13 residues. V was shortened by 8 bases and J by 5 bases, with 13 bases between the two germline ends. CDR3 residues: CASCSGFDQPQHF. In DNA form, the CDR3 reads TGTGCCAGCTGTAGCGGATTTGATCAGCCCCAGCATTTT. Combining the CDR3 with reference TRBV7-9 and TRBJ1-5 gives the whole variable domain DTGVSQNPRHKITKRGQNVTFRCDPISEHNRLYWYRQTLGQGPEFLTYFQNEAQLEKSRLLSDRFSAERPKGSFSTLEIQRTEQGDSAMYLCASCSGFDQPQHFGDGTRLSIL.

This sequence joins TRBV20-1 and TRBJ1-2; no clear D. Looked up from germline, CDR1 is DFQATT and CDR2 is SNEGSKA (reference sequence). V was clipped by 3 bases and J by 2 bases, with 13 bases between them. This CDR3 spans 14 amino acids. The CDR3 bases are TGCAGTGCTAGTCAAGTTTCGGGGAACTATGGCTACACCTTC. Protein product: CSASQVSGNYGYTF.

The rearrangement links TRBV15 to TRBJ1-1; D gene ambiguous. Germline values: CDR1 LNHNV, CDR2 YYDKDF (reference sequence). Trimming left V 4 bases short and J 4 bases short, with 10 bases between. The CDR3 contains 13 residues. The CDR3 sequence: CATSIELGTEAFF. In DNA, the CDR3 is TGTGCCACCAGCATAGAGCTCGGCACTGAAGCTTTCTTT. Based on the CDR3 plus reference TRBV15 and TRBJ1-1, the full variable domain is DAMVIQNPRYQVTQFGKPVTLSCSQTLNHNVMYWYQQKSSQAPKLLFHYYDKDFNNEADTPDNFQSRRPNTSFCFLDIRSPGLGDTAMYLCATSIELGTEAFFGQGTRLTVV.

This rearrangement joins TRBV6-5 to TRBJ1-1, with TRBD1 identical over 7 bases. CDR3 size: 12 residues. Germline V lookup: CDR1 MNHEY, CDR2 SVGAGI. Unmatched junction bases numbered 5, after V lost 6 bases and J lost 7 bases. CDR3 in DNA: TGTGCCAGCAGCCCGGACAGGCTTGAAGCTTTCTTT. Amino acid sequence: CASSPDRLEAFF.

This clone was seen a single time. In DNA form, the CDR3 reads TGTGCCAGCAGTTACTCATCCCTCGACTTCTCCTACGAGCAGTACTTC. It translates to CASSYSSLDFSYEQYF. The chain recombines TRBV6-5 with TRBJ2-7; D remains ambiguous. CDR1 MNHEY and CDR2 SVGAGI come from the germline V gene. The V and J ends lost 0 bases and 0 bases respectively, with 12 bases between them. The CDR3 has 16 amino acids.

The V and J genes are TRBV7-8 and TRBJ2-7, with D perhaps TRBD2 (5 bases). The V gene lost 1 base and the J gene lost 5 bases, with 12 bases spanning the gap. Germline CDR1 and CDR2: SGHVS and FQNEAQ. This CDR3 region has 14 residues. CDR3 nucleotides: TGTGCCAGCAGCTTAGGCCGGGGTACCCACGAGCAGTACTTC. Protein sequence: CASSLGRGTHEQYF.

This rearrangement joins TRBV18 to TRBJ2-5; weak D call: TRBD1 (6 bases). The V gene's germline CDR1 is KGHSH and CDR2 LQKENI. V gave up 0 bases and J gave up 3 bases, with 11 bases separating them. There are 15 residues in the CDR3. This CDR3 is CASSPPVGTKETQYF. The CDR3 nucleotides read TGTGCCAGCTCACCACCGGTCGGGACAAAAGAGACCCAGTACTTC.